This TCR beta chain emerged from a study of cytomegalovirus exposure and HLA in healthy donors. Study outcomes and limitations: TCR association rates varied by HLA locus in a later analysis, with DRB1 highest and HLA-C lowest. Reportedly, diagnosis of cytomegalovirus status by the classifier showed high specificity and sensitivity. In a later analysis, a missense DCLRE1C variant was linked to TCR beta V- and J-gene trimming. In a later analysis, HLA-associated TCR beta chains were more clonally expanded than equally common others.

Vbeta (60) and Jbeta (13) primers were used in the PCR. TCRdb's copy holds only in-frame clones and misses some; the assay was immunoSEQ multiplex PCR. The sample lists around 80,000 clones, over 9% occurring once. Looked up from germline, CDR1 is LGHNT and CDR2 is FRNRAP. The ends were cut back, 0 bases at V and 3 bases at J, with 11 bases in the middle. CDR3 length: 16 residues. This clone showed up just a few times. The target antigen is unknown. The sequence came from a man in his 60s in good health and CMV-seropositive. Source material: PBMCs. The chain recombines TRBV12-5 with TRBJ2-2, with D maybe TRBD2 (6 bases). The CDR3 DNA is TGTGCTAGTGGTTTGGTACTTGGGGAGGACACCGGGGAGCTGTTTTTT. Translation: CASGLVLGEDTGELFF. Variable domain in full (rest from reference TRBV12-5 and TRBJ2-2): DARVTQTPRHKVTEMGQEVTMRCQPILGHNTVFWYRQTMMQGLELLAYFRNRAPLDDSGMPKDRFSAEMPDATLATLKIQPSEPRDSAVYFCASGLVLGEDTGELFFGEGSRLTVL.